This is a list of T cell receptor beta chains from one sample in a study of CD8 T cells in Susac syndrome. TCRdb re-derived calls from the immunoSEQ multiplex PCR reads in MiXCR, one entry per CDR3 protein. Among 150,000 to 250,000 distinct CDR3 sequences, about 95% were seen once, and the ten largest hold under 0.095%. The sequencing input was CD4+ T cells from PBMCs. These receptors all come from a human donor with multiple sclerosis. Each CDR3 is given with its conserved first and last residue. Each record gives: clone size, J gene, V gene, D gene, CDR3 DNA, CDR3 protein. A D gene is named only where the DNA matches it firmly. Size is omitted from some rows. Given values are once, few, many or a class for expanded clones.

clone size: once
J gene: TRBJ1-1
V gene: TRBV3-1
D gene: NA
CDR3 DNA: TGTGCCAGCAGCCGAAGGGGGAACACTGAAGCTTTCTTT
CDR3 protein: CASSRRGNTEAFF

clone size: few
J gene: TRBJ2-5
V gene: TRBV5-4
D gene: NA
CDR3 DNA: TGTGCCAGCAGCTTCGGGCAGGGAGGAGGAGAGACCCAGTACTTC
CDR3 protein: CASSFGQGGGETQYF

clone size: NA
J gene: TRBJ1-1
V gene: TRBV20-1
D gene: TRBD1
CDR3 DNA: TGCAGTGCTAGAGGACAGGGGAGTGAAGCTTTCTTT
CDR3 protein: CSARGQGSEAFF

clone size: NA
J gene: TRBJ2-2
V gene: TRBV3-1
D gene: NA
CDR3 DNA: TGTGCCAGCAGCCTTCTGAGCTCGCATTTGACCGGGGAGCTGTTTTTT
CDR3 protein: CASSLLSSHLTGELFF

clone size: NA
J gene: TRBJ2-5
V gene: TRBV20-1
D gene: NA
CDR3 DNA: TGCAGTGCTAGAGACAGGGCAGTCGAGACCCAGTACTTC
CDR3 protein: CSARDRAVETQYF

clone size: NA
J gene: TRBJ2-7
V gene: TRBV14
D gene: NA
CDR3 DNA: TGTGCCAGCAGCCGGGGGTCAGAAGGCGAGCAGTACTTC
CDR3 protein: CASSRGSEGEQYF

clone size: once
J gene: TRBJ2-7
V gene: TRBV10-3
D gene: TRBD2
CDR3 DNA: TGTGCCACCTCGAGGGAGCGGGAACACTACGAGCAGTACTTC
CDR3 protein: CATSREREHYEQYF

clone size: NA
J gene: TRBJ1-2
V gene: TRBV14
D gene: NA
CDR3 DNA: TGTGCCAGCAGCCACGGACCCACCTATGGCTACACCTTC
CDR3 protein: CASSHGPTYGYTF

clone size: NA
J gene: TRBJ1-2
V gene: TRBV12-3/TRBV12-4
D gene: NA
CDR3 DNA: TGTGCCAGCAGTTTCAGAGCGGGGCATGGCTACACCTTC
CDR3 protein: CASSFRAGHGYTF

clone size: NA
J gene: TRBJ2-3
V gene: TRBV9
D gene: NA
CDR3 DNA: TGTGCCAGCAGCGTCCTTCAGGGGATTGGAGATACGCAGTATTTT
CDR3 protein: CASSVLQGIGDTQYF

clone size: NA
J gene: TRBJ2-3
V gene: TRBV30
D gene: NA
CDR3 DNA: TGTGCCAGTAGTAGGCTCCCGGGGGGCCCAGATACGCAGTATTTT
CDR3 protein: CASSRLPGGPDTQYF

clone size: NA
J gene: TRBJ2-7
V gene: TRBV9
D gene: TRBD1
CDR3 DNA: TGTGCCAGCAGCGGACAGGGAGATACCTACGAGCAGTACTTC
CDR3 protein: CASSGQGDTYEQYF

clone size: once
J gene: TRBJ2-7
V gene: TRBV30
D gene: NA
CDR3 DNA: TGTGCCTCCGAACCCCATCGCTACGAGCAGTACTTC
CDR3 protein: CASEPHRYEQYF

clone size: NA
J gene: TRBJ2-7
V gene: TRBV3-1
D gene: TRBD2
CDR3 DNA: TGTGCCAGCAGCCAAAGCGGGAGGGGAAGGAACGAGCAGTACTTC
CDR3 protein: CASSQSGRGRNEQYF

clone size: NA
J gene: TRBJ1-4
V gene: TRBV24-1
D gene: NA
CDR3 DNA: TGTGCCACCAGTGACACCAGGGGTACTAATGAAAAACTGTTTTTT
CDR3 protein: CATSDTRGTNEKLFF

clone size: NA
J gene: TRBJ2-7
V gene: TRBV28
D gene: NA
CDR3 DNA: TGTGCCAGCAGCCGACCAGGGCCAGCTACTGACGAGCAGTACTTC
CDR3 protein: CASSRPGPATDEQYF

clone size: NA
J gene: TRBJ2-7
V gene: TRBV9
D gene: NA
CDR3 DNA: TGTGCCAGCAGCGTAGGACAGACGACCTACGAGCAGTACTTC
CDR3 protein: CASSVGQTTYEQYF

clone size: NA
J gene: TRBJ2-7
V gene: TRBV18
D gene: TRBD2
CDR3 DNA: TGTGCCAGCTCCCTAGCGGGGAGCTCCTACGAGCAGTACTTC
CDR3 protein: CASSLAGSSYEQYF

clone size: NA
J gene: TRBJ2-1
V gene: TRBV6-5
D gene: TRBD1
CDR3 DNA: TGTGCCAGCAGTTACTCGAGGGGGCAGTACAATGAGCAGTTCTTC
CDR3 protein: CASSYSRGQYNEQFF

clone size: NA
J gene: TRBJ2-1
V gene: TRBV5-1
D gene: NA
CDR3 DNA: TGCGCCAGCAGCCCAGCCCGTCCGCCAGCCGATTACAATGAGCAGTTCTTC
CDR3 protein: CASSPARPPADYNEQFF

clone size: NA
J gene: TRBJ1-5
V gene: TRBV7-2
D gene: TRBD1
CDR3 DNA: TGTGCCAGCAGCGAACAGGGGTTTTATAGCAATCAGCCCCAGCATTTT
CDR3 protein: CASSEQGFYSNQPQHF

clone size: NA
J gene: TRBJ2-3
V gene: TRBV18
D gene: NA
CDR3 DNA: TGTGCCAGCTCACGCCCCAGCACAGATACGCAGTATTTT
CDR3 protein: CASSRPSTDTQYF

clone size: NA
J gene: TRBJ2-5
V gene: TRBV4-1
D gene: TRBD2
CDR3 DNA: TGCGCCAGCAGCCAAGGGGGACTAGCGGGAGTGGGGACCCAGTACTTC
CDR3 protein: CASSQGGLAGVGTQYF

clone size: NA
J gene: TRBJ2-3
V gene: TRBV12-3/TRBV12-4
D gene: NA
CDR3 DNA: TGTGCCAGCAGCTCAACAGGGCTGGCAGATACGCAGTATTTT
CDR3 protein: CASSSTGLADTQYF

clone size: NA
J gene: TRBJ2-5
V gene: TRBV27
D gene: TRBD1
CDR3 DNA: TGTGCCAGCAGTTCGACAGGGGTACAGACCCAGTACTTC
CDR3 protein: CASSSTGVQTQYF

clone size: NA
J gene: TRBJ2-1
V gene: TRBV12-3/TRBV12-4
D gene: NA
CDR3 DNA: TGTGCCAGCAGTTCCCGGGGTGAGGGGCAGTTCTTC
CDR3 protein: CASSSRGEGQFF

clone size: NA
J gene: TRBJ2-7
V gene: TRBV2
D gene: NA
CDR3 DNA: TGTGCCAGCACCGATGACAGCTACGAGCAGTACTTC
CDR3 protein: CASTDDSYEQYF

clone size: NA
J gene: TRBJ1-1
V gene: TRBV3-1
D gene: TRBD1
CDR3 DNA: TGTGCCAGCAGCGTCGGGACAGCTCTCGACACTGAAGCTTTCTTT
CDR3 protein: CASSVGTALDTEAFF

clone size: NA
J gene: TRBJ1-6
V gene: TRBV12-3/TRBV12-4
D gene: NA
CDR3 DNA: TGTGCCAGCAGTTTTAGTAGCTCCTATAATTCACCCCTCCACTTT
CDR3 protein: CASSFSSSYNSPLHF

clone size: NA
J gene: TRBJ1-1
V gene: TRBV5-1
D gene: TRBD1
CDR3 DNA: TGCGCCAGCAGCGAAGGCTCAGGGGGAACTGAAGCTTTCTTT
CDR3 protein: CASSEGSGGTEAFF

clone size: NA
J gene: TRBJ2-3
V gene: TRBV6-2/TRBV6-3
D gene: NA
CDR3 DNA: TGTGCCAGCAGTTACTCCGGGACTCAACGTAATACGCAGTATTTT
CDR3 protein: CASSYSGTQRNTQYF

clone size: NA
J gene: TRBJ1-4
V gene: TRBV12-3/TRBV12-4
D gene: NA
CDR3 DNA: TGTGCCAGCAGTCCCCGGGCCTATAATGAAAAACTGTTTTTT
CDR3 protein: CASSPRAYNEKLFF

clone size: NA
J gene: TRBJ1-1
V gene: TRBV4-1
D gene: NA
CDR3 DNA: TGCGCCAGCAGCCAAGGCAATATGAACACTGAAGCTTTCTTT
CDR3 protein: CASSQGNMNTEAFF

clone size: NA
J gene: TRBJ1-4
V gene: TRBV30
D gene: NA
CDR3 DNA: TGTGCCTGGAGTCCAATGGGCACTAATGAAAAACTGTTTTTT
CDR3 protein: CAWSPMGTNEKLFF

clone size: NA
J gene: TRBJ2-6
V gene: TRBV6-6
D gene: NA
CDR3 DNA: TGTGCCAGCAGTATAGCCCCCCCTGGGGCCAACGTCCTGACTTTC
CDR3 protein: CASSIAPPGANVLTF

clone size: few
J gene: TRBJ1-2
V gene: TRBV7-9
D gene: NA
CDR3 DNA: TGTGCCAGCAGCCCCCCAGGCGGATTGTATGGCTACACCTTC
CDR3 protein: CASSPPGGLYGYTF

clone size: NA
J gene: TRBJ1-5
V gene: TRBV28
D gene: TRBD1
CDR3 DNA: TGTGCCAGCAGAGAAACAGGGGGCCATCAGCCCCAGCATTTT
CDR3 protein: CASRETGGHQPQHF

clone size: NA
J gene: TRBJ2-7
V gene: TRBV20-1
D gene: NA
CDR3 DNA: TGCAGTGCCGGGACCACCTACGAGCAGTACTTC
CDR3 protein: CSAGTTYEQYF

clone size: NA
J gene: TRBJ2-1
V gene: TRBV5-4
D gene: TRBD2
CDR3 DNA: TGTGCCAGCAGCCCCGGACTAGCGGTGAACTACAATGAGCAGTTCTTC
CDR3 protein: CASSPGLAVNYNEQFF

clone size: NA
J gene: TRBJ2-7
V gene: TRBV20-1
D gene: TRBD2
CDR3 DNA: TGCAGTGCTACAAACCCGAGGACTAGCGGGAACGTGCAGTACTTC
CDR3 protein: CSATNPRTSGNVQYF

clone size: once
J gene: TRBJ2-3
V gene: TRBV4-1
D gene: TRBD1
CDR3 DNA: TGCGCCAGCAGCCAAGTAACCGGGACAGGGATGGATACGCAGTATTTT
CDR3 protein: CASSQVTGTGMDTQYF

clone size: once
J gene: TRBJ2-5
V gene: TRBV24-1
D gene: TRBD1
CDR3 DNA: TGTGCCACCAGTGATCCCGGGACAGGGGGCGAAGAGACCCAGTACTTC
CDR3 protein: CATSDPGTGGEETQYF

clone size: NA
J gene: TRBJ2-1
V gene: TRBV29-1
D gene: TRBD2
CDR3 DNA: TGCAGCGTTGCGGGGGGGATTTGGAATGAGCAGTTCTTC
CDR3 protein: CSVAGGIWNEQFF

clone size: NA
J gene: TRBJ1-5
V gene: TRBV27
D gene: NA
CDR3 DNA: TGTGCCAGCAGTTTGGTGGGGAGGCGAAGCAATCAGCCCCAGCATTTT
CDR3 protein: CASSLVGRRSNQPQHF

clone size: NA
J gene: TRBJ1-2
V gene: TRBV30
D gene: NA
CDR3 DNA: TGTGCCTGGAGTGAGGCAGGCGGGGGCTACACCTTC
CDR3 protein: CAWSEAGGGYTF

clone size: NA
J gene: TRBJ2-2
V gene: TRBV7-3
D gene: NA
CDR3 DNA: TGTGCCAGCAGCTCACAAGCGACGGGGGAGCTGTTTTTT
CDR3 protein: CASSSQATGELFF

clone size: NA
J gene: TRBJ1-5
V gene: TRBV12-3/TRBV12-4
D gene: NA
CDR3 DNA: TGTGCCAGCAGTCTAAGAGTCATGCAGCCCCAGCATTTT
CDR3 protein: CASSLRVMQPQHF

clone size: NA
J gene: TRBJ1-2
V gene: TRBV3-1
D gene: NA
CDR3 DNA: TGTGCCAGCAGCCATTCGGGCTCCACGAGGGATGGCTACACCTTC
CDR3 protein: CASSHSGSTRDGYTF

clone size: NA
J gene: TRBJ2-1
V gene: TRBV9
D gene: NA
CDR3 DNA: TGTGCCAGCAGGAGGGGAGATGAGCAGTTCTTC
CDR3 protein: CASRRGDEQFF